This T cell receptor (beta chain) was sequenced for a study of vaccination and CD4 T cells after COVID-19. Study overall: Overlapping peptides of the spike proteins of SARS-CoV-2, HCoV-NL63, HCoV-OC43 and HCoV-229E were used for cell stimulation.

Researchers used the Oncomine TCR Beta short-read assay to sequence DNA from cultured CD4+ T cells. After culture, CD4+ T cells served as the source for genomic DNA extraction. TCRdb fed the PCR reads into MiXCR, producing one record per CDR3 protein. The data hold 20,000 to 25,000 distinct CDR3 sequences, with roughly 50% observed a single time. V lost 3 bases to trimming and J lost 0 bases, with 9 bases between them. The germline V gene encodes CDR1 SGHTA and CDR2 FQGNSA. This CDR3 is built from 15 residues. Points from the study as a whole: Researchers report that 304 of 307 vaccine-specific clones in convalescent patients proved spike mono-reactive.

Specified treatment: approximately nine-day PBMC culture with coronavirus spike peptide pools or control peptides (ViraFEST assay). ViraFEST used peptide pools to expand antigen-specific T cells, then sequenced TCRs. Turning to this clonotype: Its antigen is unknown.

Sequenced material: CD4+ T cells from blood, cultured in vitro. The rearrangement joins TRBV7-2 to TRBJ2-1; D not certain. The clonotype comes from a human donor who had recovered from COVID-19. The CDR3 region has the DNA TGTGCCAGCAGCTTGGACGGAAACTCCTACAATGAGCAGTTCTTC. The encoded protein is CASSLDGNSYNEQFF.